The source of this T cell receptor beta chain is a study of blood T cell repertoires in COVID-19. Assay: immunoSEQ multiplex PCR; the TCRdb copy retains only in-frame clones and omits some. The table records around 78,000 clones, just over 85% of them present only once. Trimming cost V 0 bases and J 8 bases, with 9 bases left between them. Germline V CDR1 and CDR2: SGHNT, YYREEE (reference sequence). CDR3 length: 14 residues. The V call is TRBV5-4, the J call TRBJ1-6; TRBD1 is a possible D gene (6 bases). Sequenced sample: peripheral blood. The clonotype was recovered from a human donor in a cohort sampled during active COVID-19. CDR3 bases: TGTGCCAGCAGCTTGGTAGGGGGAGATTCACCCCTCCACTTT. Protein sequence: CASSLVGGDSPLHF.